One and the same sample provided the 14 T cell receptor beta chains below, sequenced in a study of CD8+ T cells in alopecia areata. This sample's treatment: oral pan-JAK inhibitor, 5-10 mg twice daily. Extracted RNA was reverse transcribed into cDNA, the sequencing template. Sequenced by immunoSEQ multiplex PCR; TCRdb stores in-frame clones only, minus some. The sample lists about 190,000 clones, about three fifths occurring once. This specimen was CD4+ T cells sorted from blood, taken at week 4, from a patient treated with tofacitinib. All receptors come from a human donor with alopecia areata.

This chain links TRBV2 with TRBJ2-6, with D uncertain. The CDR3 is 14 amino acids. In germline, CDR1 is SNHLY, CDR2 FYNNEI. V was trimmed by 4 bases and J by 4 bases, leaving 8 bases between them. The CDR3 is CASSVSSGANVLTF. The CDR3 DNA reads TGTGCCAGCAGTGTTTCATCCGGGGCCAACGTCCTGACTTTC.

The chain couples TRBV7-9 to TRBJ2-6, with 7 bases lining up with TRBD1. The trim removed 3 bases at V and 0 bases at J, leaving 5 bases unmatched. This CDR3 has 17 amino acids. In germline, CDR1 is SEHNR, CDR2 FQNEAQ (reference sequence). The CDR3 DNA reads TGTGCCAGCAGCTTCAAGGGGGCTCTCTCTGGGGCCAACGTCCTGACTTTC. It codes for CASSFKGALSGANVLTF.

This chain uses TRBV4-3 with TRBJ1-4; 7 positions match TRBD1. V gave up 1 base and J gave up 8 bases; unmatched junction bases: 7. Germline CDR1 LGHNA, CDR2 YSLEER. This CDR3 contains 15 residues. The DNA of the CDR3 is TGCGCCAGCAGCCAAGTCCAGGGGGTTCAGGAAAAACTGTTTTTT. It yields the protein CASSQVQGVQEKLFF.

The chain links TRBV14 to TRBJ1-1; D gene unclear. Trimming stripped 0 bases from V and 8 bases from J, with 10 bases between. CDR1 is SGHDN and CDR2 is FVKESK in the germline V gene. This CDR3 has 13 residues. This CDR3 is CASSQDSVTEAFF. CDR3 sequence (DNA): TGTGCCAGCAGCCAAGATTCGGTGACAGAAGCTTTCTTT.

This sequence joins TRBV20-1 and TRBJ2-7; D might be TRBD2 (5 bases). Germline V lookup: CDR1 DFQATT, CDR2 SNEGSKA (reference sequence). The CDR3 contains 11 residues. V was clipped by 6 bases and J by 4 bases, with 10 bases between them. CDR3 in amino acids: CSAKSGYEQYF. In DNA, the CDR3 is TGCAGTGCCAAATCGGGGTACGAGCAGTACTTC.

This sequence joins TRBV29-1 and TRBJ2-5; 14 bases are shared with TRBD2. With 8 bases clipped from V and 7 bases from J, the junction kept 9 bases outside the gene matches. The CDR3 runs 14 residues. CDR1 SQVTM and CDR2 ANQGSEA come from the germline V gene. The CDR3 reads CSPGTSGSGGTQYF. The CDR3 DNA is TGCAGCCCAGGGACTAGCGGGAGCGGAGGGACCCAGTACTTC. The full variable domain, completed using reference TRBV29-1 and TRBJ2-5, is SAVISQKPSRDICQRGTSLTIQCQVDSQVTMMFWYRQQPGQSLTLIATANQGSEATYESGFVIDKFPISRPNLTFSTLTVSNMSPEDSSIYLCSPGTSGSGGTQYFGPGTRLLVL.

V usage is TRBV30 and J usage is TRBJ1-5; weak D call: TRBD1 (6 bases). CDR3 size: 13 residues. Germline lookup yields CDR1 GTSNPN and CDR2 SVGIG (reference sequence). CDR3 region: CASTGLLGQPQHF. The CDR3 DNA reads TGTGCATCCACAGGGCTCCTGGGTCAGCCCCAGCATTTT. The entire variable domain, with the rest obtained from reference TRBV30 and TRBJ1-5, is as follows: SQTIHQWPATLVQPVGSPLSLECTVEGTSNPNLYWYRQAAGRGLQLLFYSVGIGQISSEVPQNLSASRPQDRQFILSSKKLLLSDSGFYLCASTGLLGQPQHFGDGTRLSIL.

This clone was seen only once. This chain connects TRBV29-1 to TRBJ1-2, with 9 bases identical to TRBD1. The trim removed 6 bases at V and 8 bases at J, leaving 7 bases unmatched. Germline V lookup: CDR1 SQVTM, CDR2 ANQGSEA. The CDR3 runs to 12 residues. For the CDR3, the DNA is TGCAGCGTCGGACAGGGGTTTCGGGGCTACACCTTC. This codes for CSVGQGFRGYTF.

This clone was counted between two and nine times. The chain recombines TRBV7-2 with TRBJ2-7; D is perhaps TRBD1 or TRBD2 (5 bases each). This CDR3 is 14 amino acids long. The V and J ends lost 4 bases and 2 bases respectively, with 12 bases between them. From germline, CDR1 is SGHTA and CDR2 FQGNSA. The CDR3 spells CASSSTPGPYEQYF. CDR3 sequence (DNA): TGTGCCAGCAGCTCGACGCCGGGGCCCTACGAGCAGTACTTC.

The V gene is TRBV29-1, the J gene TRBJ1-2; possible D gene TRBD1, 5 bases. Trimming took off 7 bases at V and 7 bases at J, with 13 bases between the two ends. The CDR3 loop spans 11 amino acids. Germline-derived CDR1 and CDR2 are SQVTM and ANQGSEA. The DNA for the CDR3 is TGCAGCGCACGGGCAGGGAGTGGCTACACCTTC. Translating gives CSARAGSGYTF.

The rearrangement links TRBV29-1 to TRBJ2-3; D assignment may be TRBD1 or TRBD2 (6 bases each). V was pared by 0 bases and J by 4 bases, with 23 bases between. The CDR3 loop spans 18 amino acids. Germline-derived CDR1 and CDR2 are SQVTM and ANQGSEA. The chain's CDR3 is CSVEEGRLGGPRADTQYF. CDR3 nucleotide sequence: TGCAGCGTTGAAGAGGGGCGCTTGGGGGGCCCAAGGGCAGATACGCAGTATTTT.

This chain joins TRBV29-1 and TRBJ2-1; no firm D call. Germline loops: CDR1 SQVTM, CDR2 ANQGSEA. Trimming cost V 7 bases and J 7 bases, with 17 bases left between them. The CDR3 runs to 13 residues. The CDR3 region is CSAGLAEWNEQFF. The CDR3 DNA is TGCAGCGCCGGTCTTGCCGAGTGGAATGAGCAGTTCTTC.

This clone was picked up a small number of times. CDR3 DNA sequence: TGTGCCAGCAGCGGGACAGTTGAAGCTTTCTTT. Its translation: CASSGTVEAFF. The chain is built from TRBV25-1 and TRBJ1-1, with 7 nucleotides matching TRBD1. Germline V CDR1 and CDR2: MGHDK, SYGVNS. With V trimmed by 6 bases and J by 7 bases, 2 bases remained unmatched. This CDR3 region has 11 residues. Together with reference TRBV25-1 and TRBJ1-1, the CDR3 gives the full variable domain: EADIYQTPRYLVIGTGKKITLECSQTMGHDKMYWYQQDPGMELHLIHYSYGVNSTEKGDLSSESTVSRIRTEHFPLTLESARPSHTSQYLCASSGTVEAFFGQGTRLTVV.

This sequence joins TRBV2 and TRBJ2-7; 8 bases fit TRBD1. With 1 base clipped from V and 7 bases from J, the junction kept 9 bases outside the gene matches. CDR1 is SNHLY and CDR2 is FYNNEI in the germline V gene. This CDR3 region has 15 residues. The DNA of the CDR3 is TGTGCCAGCAGTGAAGACGGACAGGGTACCGCTGAGCAGTACTTC. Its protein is CASSEDGQGTAEQYF.